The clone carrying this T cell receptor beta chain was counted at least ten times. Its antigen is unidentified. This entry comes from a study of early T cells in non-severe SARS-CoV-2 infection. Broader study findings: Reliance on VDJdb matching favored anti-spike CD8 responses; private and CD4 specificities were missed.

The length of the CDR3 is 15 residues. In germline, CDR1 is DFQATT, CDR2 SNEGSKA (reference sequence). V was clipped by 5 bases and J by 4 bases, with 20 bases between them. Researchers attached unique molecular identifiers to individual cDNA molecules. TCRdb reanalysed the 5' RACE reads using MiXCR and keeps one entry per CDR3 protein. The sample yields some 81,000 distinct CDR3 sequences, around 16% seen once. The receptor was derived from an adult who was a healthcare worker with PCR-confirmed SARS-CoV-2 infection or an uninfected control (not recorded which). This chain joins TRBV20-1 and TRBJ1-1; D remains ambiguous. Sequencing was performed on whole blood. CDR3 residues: CSAPTAPRAATEAFF. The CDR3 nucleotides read TGCAGTGCTCCTACCGCCCCCCGGGCAGCCACTGAAGCTTTCTTT.